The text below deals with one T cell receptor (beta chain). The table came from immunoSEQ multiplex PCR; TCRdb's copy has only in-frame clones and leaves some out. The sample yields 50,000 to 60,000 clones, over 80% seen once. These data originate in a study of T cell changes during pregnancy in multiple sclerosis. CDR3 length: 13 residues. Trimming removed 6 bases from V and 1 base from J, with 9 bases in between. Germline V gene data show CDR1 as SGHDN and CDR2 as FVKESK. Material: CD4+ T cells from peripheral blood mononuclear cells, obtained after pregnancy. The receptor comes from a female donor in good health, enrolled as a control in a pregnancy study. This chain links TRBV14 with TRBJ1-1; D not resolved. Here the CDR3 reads CASRKTPNTEAFF. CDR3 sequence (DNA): TGTGCCAGCAGAAAGACACCGAACACTGAAGCTTTCTTT.